This T cell receptor beta chain was identified during a study of regulatory T cells in long-lasting Graves disease. Per the germline V gene, CDR1 is SGHRS and CDR2 is YFSETQ. Trimming took off 6 bases at V and 6 bases at J, with 18 bases between the two ends. The CDR3 has 15 residues. For TCR beta, libraries came from iRepertoire HTBI primers and Arm-PCR of CDR3 regions. The authors' processing: Sequenced samples collectively carried around 60 TRBV and around 15 TRBJ segments. TCRdb passed the multiplex PCR reads through MiXCR, listing each CDR3 protein once. These V and J calls derive from TCRdb rather than the authors' analysis. The sample shows 250,000 to 300,000 distinct CDR3 sequences, roughly 18% of them seen only once. Time point defined: newly diagnosed GD, antithyroid drugs for less than 3 months. Following extraction of RNA from PBMCs, that RNA was used to make the TCR library. This clonotype came up many times.

The same sample was also used in a study of T cells in Graves' hyperthyroidism and ophthalmopathy. This second report adds: Absent ophthalmopathy progression within 18 months defined stable Graves' hyperthyroidism. With the HTBI primer set, the TCR CDR3 went through a first round of RT-PCR.

This chain joins TRBV5-1 and TRBJ2-2; D unclear. The specimen comprised peripheral blood mononuclear cells (PBMCs), sampled at new diagnosis, from a patient treated with antithyroid drugs. The receptor comes from a woman in her 30s with Graves disease. As DNA, the CDR3 is TGCGCCAGCACCCACTATACCGATAGTTCCGGGGAGCTGTTTTTT. It specifies CASTHYTDSSGELFF.